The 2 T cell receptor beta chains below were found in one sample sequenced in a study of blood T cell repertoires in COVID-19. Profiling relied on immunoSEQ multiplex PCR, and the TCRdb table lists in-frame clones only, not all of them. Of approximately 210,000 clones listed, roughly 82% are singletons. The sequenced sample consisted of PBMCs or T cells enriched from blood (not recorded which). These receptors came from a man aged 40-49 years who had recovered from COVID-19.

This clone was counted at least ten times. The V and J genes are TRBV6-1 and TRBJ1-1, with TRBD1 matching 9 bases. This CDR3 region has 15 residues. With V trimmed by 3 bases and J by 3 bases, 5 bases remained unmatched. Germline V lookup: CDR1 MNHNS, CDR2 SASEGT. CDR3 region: CASSDPGTGYTEAFF. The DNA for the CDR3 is TGTGCCAGCAGTGATCCGGGGACAGGGTACACTGAAGCTTTCTTT.

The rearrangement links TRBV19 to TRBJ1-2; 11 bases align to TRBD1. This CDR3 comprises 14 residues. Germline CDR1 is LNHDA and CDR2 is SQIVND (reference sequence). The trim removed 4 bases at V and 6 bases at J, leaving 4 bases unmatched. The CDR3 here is CASSTDRGRNGYTF. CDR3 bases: TGTGCCAGTAGTACGGACAGGGGGCGGAATGGCTACACCTTC.